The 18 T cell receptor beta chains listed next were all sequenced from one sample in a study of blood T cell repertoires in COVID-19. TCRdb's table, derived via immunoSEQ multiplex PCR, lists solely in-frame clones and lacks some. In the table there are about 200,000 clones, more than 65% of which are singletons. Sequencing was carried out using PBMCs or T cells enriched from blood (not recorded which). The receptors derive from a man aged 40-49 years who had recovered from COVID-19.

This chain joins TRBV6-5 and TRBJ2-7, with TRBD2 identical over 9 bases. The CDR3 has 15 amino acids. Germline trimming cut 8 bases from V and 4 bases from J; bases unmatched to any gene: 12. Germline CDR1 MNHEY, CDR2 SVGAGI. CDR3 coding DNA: TGTGCCAGCCGGAGAGGTCCTAGCGGGGTTTACGAGCAGTACTTC. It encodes CASRRGPSGVYEQYF.

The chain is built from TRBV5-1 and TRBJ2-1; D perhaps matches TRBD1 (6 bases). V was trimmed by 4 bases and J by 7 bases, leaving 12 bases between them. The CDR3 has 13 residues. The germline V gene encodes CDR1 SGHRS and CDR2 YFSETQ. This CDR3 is CASSIGQLNEQFF. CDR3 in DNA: TGCGCCAGCAGCATAGGACAGTTGAATGAGCAGTTCTTC.

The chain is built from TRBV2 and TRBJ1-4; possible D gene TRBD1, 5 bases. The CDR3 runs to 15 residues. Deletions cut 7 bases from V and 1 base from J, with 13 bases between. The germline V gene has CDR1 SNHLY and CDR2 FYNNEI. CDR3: CASNQGFGTNEKLFF. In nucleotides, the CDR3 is TGTGCCAGCAATCAGGGTTTTGGAACTAATGAAAAACTGTTTTTT.

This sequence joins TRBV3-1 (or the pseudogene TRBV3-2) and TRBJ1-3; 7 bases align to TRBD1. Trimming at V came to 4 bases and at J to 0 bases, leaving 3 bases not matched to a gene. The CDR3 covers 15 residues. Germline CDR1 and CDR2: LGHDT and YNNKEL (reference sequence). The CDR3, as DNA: TGTGCCAGCAGCCCTCGGGACAGCTCTGGAAACACCATATATTTT. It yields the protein CASSPRDSSGNTIYF.

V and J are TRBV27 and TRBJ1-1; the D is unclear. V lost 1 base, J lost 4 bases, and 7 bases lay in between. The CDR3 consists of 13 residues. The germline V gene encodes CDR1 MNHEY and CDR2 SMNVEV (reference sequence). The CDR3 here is CASSLYEATEAFF. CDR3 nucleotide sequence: TGTGCCAGCAGTTTATACGAGGCCACTGAAGCTTTCTTT.

The DNA of the CDR3 is TGTGCCAGCAGCGCCGGACTTATAGAGACCCAGTACTTC. It yields the protein CASSAGLIETQYF. The chain links TRBV9 to TRBJ2-5; a weak D match, TRBD2 (5 bases). CDR1 and CDR2 from the germline V gene are SGDLS and YYNGEE. CDR3 length equals 13 residues. Trimming removed 3 bases at V and 4 bases at J, with 10 bases between. Drawing the rest from reference TRBV9 and TRBJ2-5, the complete variable domain is DSGVTQTPKHLITATGQRVTLRCSPRSGDLSVYWYQQSLDQGLQFLIQYYNGEERAKGNILERFSAQQFPDLHSELNLSSLELGDSALYFCASSAGLIETQYFGPGTRLLVL.

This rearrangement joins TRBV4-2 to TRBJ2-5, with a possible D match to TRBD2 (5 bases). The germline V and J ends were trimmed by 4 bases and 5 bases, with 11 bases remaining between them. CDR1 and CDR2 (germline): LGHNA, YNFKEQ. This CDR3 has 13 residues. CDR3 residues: CASSRQLGETQYF. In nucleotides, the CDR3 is TGTGCCAGCAGCCGACAACTAGGGGAGACCCAGTACTTC.

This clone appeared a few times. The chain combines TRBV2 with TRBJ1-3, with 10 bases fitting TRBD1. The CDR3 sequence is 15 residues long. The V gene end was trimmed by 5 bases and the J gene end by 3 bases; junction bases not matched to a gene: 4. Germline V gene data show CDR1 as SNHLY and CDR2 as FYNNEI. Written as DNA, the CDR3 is TGTGCCAGCAGTCGACAGGGGGCGGGTGGAAACACCATATATTTT. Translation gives CASSRQGAGGNTIYF.

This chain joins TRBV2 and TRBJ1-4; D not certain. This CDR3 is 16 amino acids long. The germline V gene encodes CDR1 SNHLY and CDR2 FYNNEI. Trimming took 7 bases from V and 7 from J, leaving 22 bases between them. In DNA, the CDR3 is TGTGCCAGCATCGCCGGGAATTTTCGGATGAGTGAAAAACTGTTTTTT. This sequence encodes CASIAGNFRMSEKLFF.

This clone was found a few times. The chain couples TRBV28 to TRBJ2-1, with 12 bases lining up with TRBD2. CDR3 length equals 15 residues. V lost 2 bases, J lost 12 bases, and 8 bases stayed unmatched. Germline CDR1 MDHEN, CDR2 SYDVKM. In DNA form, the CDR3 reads TGTGCCAGCAGTTTAGGACTAGCGGGGCCCAGGGGGCAGTTCTTC. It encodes CASSLGLAGPRGQFF.

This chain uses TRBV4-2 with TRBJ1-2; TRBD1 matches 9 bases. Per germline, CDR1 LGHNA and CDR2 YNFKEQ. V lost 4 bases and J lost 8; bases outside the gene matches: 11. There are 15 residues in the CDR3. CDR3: CASSPPGQGVSGYTF. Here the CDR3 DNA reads TGTGCCAGCAGCCCCCCGGGACAGGGAGTTTCCGGCTACACCTTC.

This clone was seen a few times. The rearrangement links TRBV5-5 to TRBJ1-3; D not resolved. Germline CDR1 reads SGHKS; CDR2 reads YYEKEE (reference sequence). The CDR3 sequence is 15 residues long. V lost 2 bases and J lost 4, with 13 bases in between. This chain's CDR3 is CASSFTGSSGNTIYF. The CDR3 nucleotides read TGTGCCAGCAGCTTTACCGGGTCTTCGGGAAACACCATATATTTT.

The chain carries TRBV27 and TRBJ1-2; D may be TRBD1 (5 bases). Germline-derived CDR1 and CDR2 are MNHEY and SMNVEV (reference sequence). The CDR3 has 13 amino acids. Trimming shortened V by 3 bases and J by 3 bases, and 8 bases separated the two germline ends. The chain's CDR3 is CASSFDSYYGYTF. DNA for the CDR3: TGTGCCAGCAGTTTCGACAGCTACTATGGCTACACCTTC.

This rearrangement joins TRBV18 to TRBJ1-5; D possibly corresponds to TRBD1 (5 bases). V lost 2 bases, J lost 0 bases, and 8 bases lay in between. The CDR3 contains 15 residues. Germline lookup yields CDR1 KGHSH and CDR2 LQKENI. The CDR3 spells CASSPRQYSNQPQHF. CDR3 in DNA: TGTGCCAGCTCACCAAGACAGTATAGCAATCAGCCCCAGCATTTT.

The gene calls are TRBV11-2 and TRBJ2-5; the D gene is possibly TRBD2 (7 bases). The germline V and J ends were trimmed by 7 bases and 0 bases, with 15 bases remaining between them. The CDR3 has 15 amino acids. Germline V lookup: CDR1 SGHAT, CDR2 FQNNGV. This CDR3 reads CASTLGGGYQETQYF. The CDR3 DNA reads TGTGCCAGCACCCTAGGGGGGGGGTACCAAGAGACCCAGTACTTC. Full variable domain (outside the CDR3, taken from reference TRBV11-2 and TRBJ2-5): EAGVAQSPRYKIIEKRQSVAFWCNPISGHATLYWYQQILGQGPKLLIQFQNNGVVDDSQLPKDRFSAERLKGVDSTLKIQPAKLEDSAVYLCASTLGGGYQETQYFGPGTRLLVL.

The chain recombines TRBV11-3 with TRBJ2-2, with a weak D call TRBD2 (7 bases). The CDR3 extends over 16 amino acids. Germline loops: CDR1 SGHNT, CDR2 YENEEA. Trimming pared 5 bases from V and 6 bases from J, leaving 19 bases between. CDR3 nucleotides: TGTGCCAGCAGCCTCAGCGGGACATCCGAGGCCGGGGAGCTGTTTTTT. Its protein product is CASSLSGTSEAGELFF.

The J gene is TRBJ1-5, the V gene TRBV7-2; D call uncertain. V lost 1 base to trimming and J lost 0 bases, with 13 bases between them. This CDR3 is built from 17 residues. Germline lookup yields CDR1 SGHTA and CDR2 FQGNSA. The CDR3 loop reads CASSLGVRQYSNQPQHF. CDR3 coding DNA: TGTGCCAGCAGCTTAGGCGTCAGGCAGTATAGCAATCAGCCCCAGCATTTT.

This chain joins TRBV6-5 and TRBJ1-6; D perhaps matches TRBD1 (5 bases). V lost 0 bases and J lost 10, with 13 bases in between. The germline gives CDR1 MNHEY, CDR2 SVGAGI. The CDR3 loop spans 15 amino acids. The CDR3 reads CASSYSGADGSPLHF. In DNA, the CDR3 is TGTGCCAGCAGTTACTCAGGGGCCGATGGGTCACCCCTCCACTTT.